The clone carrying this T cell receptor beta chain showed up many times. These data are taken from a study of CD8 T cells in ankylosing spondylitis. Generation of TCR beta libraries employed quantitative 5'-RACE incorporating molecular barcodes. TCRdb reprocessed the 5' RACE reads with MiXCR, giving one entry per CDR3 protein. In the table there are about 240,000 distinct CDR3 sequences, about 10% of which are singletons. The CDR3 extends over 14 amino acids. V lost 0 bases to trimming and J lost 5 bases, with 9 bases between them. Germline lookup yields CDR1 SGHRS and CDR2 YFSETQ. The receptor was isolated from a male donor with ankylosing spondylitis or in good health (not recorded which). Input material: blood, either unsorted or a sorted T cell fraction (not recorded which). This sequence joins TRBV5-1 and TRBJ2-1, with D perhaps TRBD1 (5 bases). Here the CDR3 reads CASSLGRVHNEQFF. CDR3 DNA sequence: TGCGCCAGCAGCTTGGGCAGGGTCCACAATGAGCAGTTCTTC.